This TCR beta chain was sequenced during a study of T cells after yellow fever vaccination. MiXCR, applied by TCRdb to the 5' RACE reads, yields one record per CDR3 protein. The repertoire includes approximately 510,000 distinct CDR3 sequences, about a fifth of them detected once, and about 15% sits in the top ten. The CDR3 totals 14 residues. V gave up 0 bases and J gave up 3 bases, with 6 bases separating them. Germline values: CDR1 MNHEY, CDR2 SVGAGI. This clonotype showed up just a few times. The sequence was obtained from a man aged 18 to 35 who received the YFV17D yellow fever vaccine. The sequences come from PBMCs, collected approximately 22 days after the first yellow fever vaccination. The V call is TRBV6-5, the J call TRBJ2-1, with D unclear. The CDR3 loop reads CASSYSQVYNEQFF. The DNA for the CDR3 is TGTGCCAGCAGTTACTCTCAAGTCTACAATGAGCAGTTCTTC.